The present entry profiles one TCR beta chain with its context. Its specificity is unknown. This sample is part of a study of blood T cells in healthy people across ages. Findings of the study overall: Samples with more naive T cells showed higher observed beta diversity.

V was clipped by 0 bases and J by 4 bases, with 9 bases between them. The CDR3 runs to 14 residues. From germline, CDR1 is SGDLS and CDR2 YYNGEE. Combining a sample-barcoded 5' primer with a J-beta primer mix, a second PCR ran for roughly 7 to 12 cycles. TCRdb re-called the 5' RACE reads through MiXCR, storing one row per CDR3 protein. The sample has 1.5 million to 2 million distinct CDR3 sequences, about 50% seen once. Sequenced sample: blood. This TCR was recovered from a woman aged 40 to 50 in good health. The chain couples TRBV9 to TRBJ2-3; D remains ambiguous. The CDR3: CASSVEAAPDTQYF. The CDR3 DNA reads TGTGCCAGCAGCGTAGAGGCAGCACCAGATACGCAGTATTTT.